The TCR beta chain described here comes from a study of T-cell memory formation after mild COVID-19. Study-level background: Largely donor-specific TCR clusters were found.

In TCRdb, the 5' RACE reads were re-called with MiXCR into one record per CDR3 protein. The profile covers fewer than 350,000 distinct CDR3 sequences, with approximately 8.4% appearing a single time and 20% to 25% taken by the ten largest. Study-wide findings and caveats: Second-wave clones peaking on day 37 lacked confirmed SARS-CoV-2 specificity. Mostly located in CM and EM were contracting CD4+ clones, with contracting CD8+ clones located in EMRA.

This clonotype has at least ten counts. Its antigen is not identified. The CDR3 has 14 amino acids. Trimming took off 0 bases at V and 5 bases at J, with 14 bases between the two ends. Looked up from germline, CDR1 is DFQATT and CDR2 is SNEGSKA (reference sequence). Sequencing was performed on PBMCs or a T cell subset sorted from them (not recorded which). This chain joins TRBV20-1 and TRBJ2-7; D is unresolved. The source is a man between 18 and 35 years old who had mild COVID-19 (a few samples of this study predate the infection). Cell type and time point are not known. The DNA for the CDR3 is TGCAGTGCTAGAGATCAGGAAAGGGCCGACGAGCAGTACTTC. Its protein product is CSARDQERADEQYF.